This T cell receptor beta chain was identified during a study of cytomegalovirus exposure and HLA in healthy donors. Whole-study findings and limits: Later findings reportedly placed an Asian-associated ancestry cluster below the approximately 670-donor mean for N-insertions.

Both 60 Vbeta primers and 13 Jbeta primers went into the PCR. Method: immunoSEQ multiplex PCR; TCRdb's copy keeps in-frame clones and lacks some. The sample lists approximately 110,000 clones, roughly 82% seen once, with about 3.7% in the top ten. Regarding this clone: The antigen is not known.

Germline V CDR1 and CDR2: SGHTS, YDEGEE. The CDR3 extends over 14 amino acids. The V end lost 4 bases, the J end lost 6 bases, and 11 bases lay between the germline ends. Sequencing input: PBMCs. The V call is TRBV5-8, the J call TRBJ1-6; no firm D call. The TCR sequence derives from a human donor in good health. CDR3 bases: TGTGCCAGCAGCCGGTCGTTGAGTAATTCACCCCTCCACTTT. Amino acids: CASSRSLSNSPLHF.